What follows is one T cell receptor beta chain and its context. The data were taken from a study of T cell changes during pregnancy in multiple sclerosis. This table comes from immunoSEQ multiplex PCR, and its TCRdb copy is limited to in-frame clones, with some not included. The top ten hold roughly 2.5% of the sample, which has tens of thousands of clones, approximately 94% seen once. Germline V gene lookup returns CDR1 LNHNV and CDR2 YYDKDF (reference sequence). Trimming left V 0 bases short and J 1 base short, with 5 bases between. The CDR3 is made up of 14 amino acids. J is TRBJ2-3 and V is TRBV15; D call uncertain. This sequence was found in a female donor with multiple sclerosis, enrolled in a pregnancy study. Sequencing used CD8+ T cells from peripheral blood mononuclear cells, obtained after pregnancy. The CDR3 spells CATSRDRGTDTQYF. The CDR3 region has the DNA TGTGCCACCAGCAGAGATCGGGGCACAGATACGCAGTATTTT.